The clone carrying this T cell receptor beta chain was seen a few times. V was shortened by 3 bases and J by 0 bases, with 13 bases between the two germline ends. This CDR3 is 16 amino acids long. Germline-derived CDR1 and CDR2 are SGHTA and FQGNSA. This sample was taken from a study of T-cell reconstitution after alpha-beta-depleted transplantation in children. Unique molecular identifiers were used to barcode this TCRbeta library. Each CDR3 protein is one row after TCRdb ran MiXCR on the PCR reads. The data show 450,000 to 600,000 distinct CDR3 sequences, about a sixth seen once. The chain uses TRBV7-2 and TRBJ2-3; D tentatively reads TRBD1 or TRBD2 (5 bases each). The TCR sequence derives from a human donor who donated a stem cell graft to a child with acute lymphoblastic leukemia. The source material was PBMCs from the stem cell graft donor, sampled from the stem cell graft. The CDR3 region has the DNA TGTGCCAGCAGCTTGGGTACGGGGCCTAGCACAGATACGCAGTATTTT. Translated, it gives CASSLGTGPSTDTQYF.